The entry below gives a single TCR beta chain sequence along with its context. Only a few counts were recorded for this clonotype. Its antigen remains unidentified. No much larger clone is present one base from it, and per-base qualities are unavailable. The data stem from a study of T cells in Graves' hyperthyroidism and ophthalmopathy (dated by TCRdb to the late 2010s). Concerning the study at large: Peripheral blood was sampled at the time of initial diagnosis, prior to any treatment. The paper reports TCR Vbeta CDR3 sequencing of some 140 peripheral blood samples: 40 or so ophthalmopathy, some 80 hyperthyroidism and around 17 progressor patients. In addition, the study compared T-cell repertoires in thyroid tissue and in blood from roughly six Graves' hyperthyroidism patients. A discovery cohort of about a hundred patients, about 43 with Graves' ophthalmopathy and under 60 with stable Graves' hyperthyroidism, was used to find distinguishing TCR V-J signatures. The approximately 100 discovery patients were divided at random into training and test sets in a 7:3 ratio. Once sampling was done, hyperthyroidism patients were given methimazole at a starting dose of 30 mg daily, whereas ophthalmopathy patients were given high-dose intravenous methylprednisolone. Prospective prediction of ophthalmopathy was tested in an independent validation cohort of approximately 18 hyperthyroidism patients and roughly 16 patients who later progressed to ophthalmopathy.

TCR beta CDR3 regions were amplified from RNA transcripts. For the first round of RT-PCR on the TCR CDR3, the HTBI primer set was used together with the Qiagen OneStep RT-PCR kit. Libraries were constructed in a second round of multiplex PCR, after which size selection and purification were carried out. Paired-end sequencing of the libraries was performed with 100 bp reads on an Illumina HiSeq2000. Turning to the authors' computational methods: SOAPnuke was used to process the raw data, with reads discarded if the reads contained adapters or uncalled bases, had a mean Phred below 15, or lacked an exact constant-primer or identifier match. COPE v1.2.5 was used to merge high-quality paired reads, and clonotypes were defined as unique nucleotide sequences. Clonotypes were aligned to IMGT TRBV, TRBD and TRBJ reference segments using MiTCR v1.1. The analysis was restricted to V-J combinations with a frequency above 0.0001, which together covered over 99% of the repertoires. A TCS score was defined as the ratio of F50 (clonal expansion) to E x V (chaos), with BLOSUM62-based TCRdist applied between CDR3 peptides within each V-J. Welch's t-statistics and random forest reduced 500 to 650 V-J features to 13, which were used in a naive Bayes classifier (R e1071). TCRdb trimmed public reads at Q25 via fastp, called clones via MiXCR and kept in-frame beta chains. Each CDR3 protein appears once, grouped with its most common genes and DNA. TCRdb's processing, not the authors', yielded these V and J calls. The sample records hundreds of thousands of distinct CDR3 sequences, about 17% of which are singletons. Clones ranked in the top ten supply 3.8% of the sample.

Stable Graves' hyperthyroidism was defined as no progression to ophthalmopathy during 18 months of follow-up. The hyperthyroidism patients were between 18 and 65 years old and newly diagnosed, with a disease duration of less than 2 months. The study excluded patients with uncontrolled infections, other autoimmune diseases, pregnancy or lactation. Clinical symptoms, serum thyroxine and TRAb, thyroid ultrasound, and orbital computed tomography formed the basis for the diagnoses. Ficoll-Paque density gradient centrifugation was used to isolate PBMCs from about 10 ml of fresh peripheral blood. Total RNA was extracted using Trizol reagent, and RNA quality was assessed on an Agilent 2100 Bioanalyzer. General findings and caveats noted by the study authors: Sample size was not statistically predetermined, and blinding of investigators to group allocation was not performed. A model built on a 13 V-J signature distinguished ophthalmopathy from stable hyperthyroidism, reaching 87.88% sensitivity and around 82% specificity in cross-validation and 80%/75% in testing. During validation, the model predicted progression to ophthalmopathy a median of about 6.5 months ahead of onset, with 70.59% sensitivity and more than 72% specificity. Most expanded thyroid clonotypes (frequency above 0.001) were also detected in blood, a finding suggesting that blood repertoires may reflect thyroid immune responses.

V and J are trimmed by 5 bases and 2 bases, and the gene matches miss 1 base of the junction. CDR3 length: 13 amino acids, cysteine to phenylalanine. Kept here is only the CDR3 DNA, which spans 39 bases and is read in frame from base 1. In the germline V gene, CDR1 corresponds to SQVTM and CDR2 to ANQGSEA. This sequence was found in a woman aged 25 to 39 with Graves' hyperthyroidism. The chain joins TRBV29-1 to TRBJ2-2; 8 bases in the junction line up with TRBD1. Input material: blood. CDR3 protein: CSVSGGNTGELFF. The nucleotides are TGCAGCGTTTCAGGGGGCAACACCGGGGAGCTGTTTTTT.